This T cell receptor (beta chain) was sequenced for a study of T cells in women clearing cervical HPV infection. Study information: For cases, blood was sampled a median 149 days after lesion detection, interquartile range about 90 to 210 days.

On this clone itself: Its specificity is unknown. The read finishes 3 residues shy of the CDR3 end, and the germline J gene is used to complete it.

Germline V gene lookup returns CDR1 KGHSH and CDR2 LQKENI. The CDR3 is 17 amino acids. Profiling relied on immunoSEQ multiplex PCR, and the TCRdb table lists in-frame clones only, not all of them. Its table lists roughly 48,000 clones. Study-wide results and caveats: TRBV6-7 relative abundance averaged about 0.11% in cases and 0.15% to 0.2% in controls. T-cell numbers per sample were unknown and may explain richness differences.

The receptor was derived from a woman between 18 and 75 years old with a cervical HPV16 infection that either progressed to CIN3+ or cleared (not recorded which). The chain is built from TRBV18 and TRBJ1-2; 12 bases map to TRBD1. The specimen sequenced was blood buffy coat. The covered CDR3 bases are TGTGCCAGCTCACCAAGTATCAGAGGGACAGGGGGCTTAAGC. The encoded protein is CASSPSIRGTGGLS. The entire CDR3 protein is CASSPSIRGTGGLSYTF. The full variable domain, with the rest looked up from reference TRBV18 and TRBJ1-2, is NAGVMQNPRHLVRRRGQEARLRCSPMKGHSHVYWYRQLPEEGLKFMVYLQKENIIDESGMPKERFSAEFPKEGPSILRIQQVVRGDSAAYFCASSPSIRGTGGLSYTFGSGTRLTVV.